This passage covers 31 T cell receptor beta chains from one sample sequenced in a study of blood T cell repertoires in COVID-19 (dated by TCRdb to about 2020). Preparation of the library involved the immunoSEQ multiplex PCR assay. TCRdb re-hosts the immuneACCESS table, in-frame sequences only. Its copies lack some clones; in the studies checked, an unresolved V gene accounts for under half of them, and the cause for the rest is not known. In all, the sample holds more than 200,000 clones, and over 80% of those were seen once. Clones ranked in the top ten supply 2.7% of the sample. Input material: peripheral blood. These receptors all come from a man aged 25-45 years with COVID-19, enrolled during active disease.

V and J are TRBV9 and TRBJ2-7, with 10 bases matching TRBD2. V trimming: 0 bases; J trimming: 3 bases; junction bases outside the gene matches: 6. CDR3 length: 16 amino acids. Germline CDR1 is SGDLS and CDR2 is YYNGEE. The DNA for the CDR3 is TGTGCCAGCAGCGTAGGGCTAGCGGGAGCTGTCTACGAGCAGTACTTC. Translating gives CASSVGLAGAVYEQYF.

This chain connects TRBV19 to TRBJ2-7; TRBD1 matches 10 bases. The CDR3 totals 13 residues. V was clipped by 6 bases and J by 7 bases; unmatched bases: 6. Germline CDR1 and CDR2: LNHDA and SQIVND (reference sequence). The CDR3 sequence: CASRRDRGFEQYF. The CDR3 nucleotides read TGTGCCAGTAGACGGGACAGGGGATTTGAGCAGTACTTC.

This chain joins TRBV10-3 and TRBJ1-5; no clear D. The V end was cut by 8 bases, the J end by 4 bases, with 9 bases between. CDR1 and CDR2 from the germline V gene are ENHRY and SYGVKD. The CDR3 consists of 12 residues. For the CDR3, the DNA is TGTGCCATCTCCCCAGATAATCAGCCCCAGCATTTT. Translated, it gives CAISPDNQPQHF.

The chain employs TRBV5-1 and TRBJ1-5; D remains ambiguous. Trimming removed 4 bases at V and 4 bases at J, with 12 bases between. This CDR3 has 14 amino acids. Germline CDR1 SGHRS, CDR2 YFSETQ. The chain's CDR3 is CASSGGEGNQPQHF. For the CDR3, the DNA is TGCGCCAGCAGCGGCGGCGAGGGAAATCAGCCCCAGCATTTT. The complete variable domain, with remaining parts taken from reference TRBV5-1 and TRBJ1-5, reads KAGVTQTPRYLIKTRGQQVTLSCSPISGHRSVSWYQQTPGQGLQFLFEYFSETQRNKGNFPGRFSGRQFSNSRSEMNVSTLELGDSALYLCASSGGEGNQPQHFGDGTRLSIL.

V gene TRBV15 combines with J gene TRBJ2-2, with 7 bases identical to TRBD2. CDR1 and CDR2 from the germline V gene are LNHNV and YYDKDF (reference sequence). The CDR3 length is 16 residues. J gave up 3 bases and V 4 bases, and 8 bases lay outside the gene matches. The CDR3 region is CATSKSSGFYTGELFF. CDR3 sequence (DNA): TGTGCCACCAGCAAGTCTAGCGGCTTCTACACCGGGGAGCTGTTTTTT.

This clone was recorded only once. The gene calls are TRBV19 and TRBJ1-2; 8 bases map to TRBD1. Trimming cost V 2 bases and J 2 bases; bases outside gene matches: 10. Germline assignment: CDR1 LNHDA and CDR2 SQIVND (reference sequence). The length of the CDR3 is 17 residues. This CDR3 is CASSISRPGGENYGYTF. The CDR3 bases are TGTGCCAGTAGTATATCGCGACCAGGGGGCGAGAACTATGGCTACACCTTC.

The chain employs TRBV6-5 and TRBJ1-3; TRBD1 matches at 7 bases. The V segment lost 11 bases and the J segment 0 bases; nucleotides outside the gene matches: 7. The CDR3 has 14 amino acids. Germline CDR1 MNHEY, CDR2 SVGAGI. The CDR3 spells CAVDRVYSGNTIYF. The DNA of the CDR3 is TGTGCCGTCGACAGGGTATACTCTGGAAACACCATATATTTT.

The rearrangement joins TRBV5-6 to TRBJ1-1, with a weak D call TRBD1 (5 bases). The CDR3 contains 15 residues. CDR1 and CDR2 (germline): SGHDT, YYEEEE. The V end was cut by 4 bases, the J end by 5 bases, with 18 bases between. Here the CDR3 DNA reads TGTGCCAGCAGCAGCCGGGACTTAAGAAGGACTGAAGCTTTCTTT. Translation: CASSSRDLRRTEAFF.

This clone was counted once. The J gene is TRBJ2-1, the V gene TRBV13; tentative D call: TRBD1 (5 bases). CDR3 size: 14 residues. V was cut by 2 bases and J by 4 bases, with 9 bases left in between. Per the germline V gene, CDR1 is PRHDT and CDR2 is FYEKMQ (reference sequence). DNA of the CDR3: TGTGCCAGCAGCTTATGGGGCCGATACAATGAGCAGTTCTTC. Its translation: CASSLWGRYNEQFF.

The chain has TRBV19 and TRBJ1-2; 9 nucleotides agree with TRBD1. Germline lookup yields CDR1 LNHDA and CDR2 SQIVND (reference sequence). With V trimmed by 5 bases and J by 6 bases, 10 bases remained unmatched. The CDR3 length is 15 residues. As DNA, the CDR3 is TGTGCCAGTAGTCCTCGGGACAGGGTGTTTGATGGCTACACCTTC. It yields the protein CASSPRDRVFDGYTF.

CDR3 protein: CASSEPEPDRVVFYEQYF. The CDR3 nucleotides are TGTGCCAGCAGTGAACCTGAACCGGACAGGGTGGTCTTCTACGAGCAGTACTTC. The chain is built from TRBV2 and TRBJ2-7; 8 nucleotides agree with TRBD1. Looked up from germline, CDR1 is SNHLY and CDR2 is FYNNEI. This CDR3 is 18 amino acids long. V shed 2 bases, J shed 3 bases, and the junction held 15 bases outside the gene matches.

The J gene is TRBJ2-7, the V gene TRBV7-9; 7 nucleotides align to TRBD2. The ends lost 4 bases at V and 0 bases at J; junction bases unmatched: 9. CDR3 size: 16 residues. CDR1 and CDR2 from the germline V gene are SEHNR and FQNEAQ (reference sequence). DNA of the CDR3: TGTGCCAGCAGCTCCGCCGGGGGGTGGAGCTCCTACGAGCAGTACTTC. Translated, it gives CASSSAGGWSSYEQYF.

V usage is TRBV6-1 and J usage is TRBJ1-3, with D perhaps matching TRBD1 (5 bases). Germline-derived CDR1 and CDR2 are MNHNS and SASEGT. The CDR3 runs to 15 residues. V lost 7 bases to trimming and J lost 0 bases, with 13 bases between them. CDR3 DNA sequence: TGTGCCAGCACGCATTACGGGGGCTCTGGAAACACCATATATTTT. This gives the protein CASTHYGGSGNTIYF.

The chain has TRBV5-4 and TRBJ1-2; 9 bases align to TRBD1. The length of the CDR3 is 15 residues. Germline lookup yields CDR1 SGHNT and CDR2 YYREEE (reference sequence). With V trimmed by 4 bases and J by 4 bases, 8 bases remained unmatched. CDR3 nucleotide sequence: TGTGCCAGCAGCCCGAACAGGGGGCAGGGCTATGGCTACACCTTC. It codes for CASSPNRGQGYGYTF.

The gene calls are TRBV11-2 and TRBJ1-3; D perhaps matches TRBD1 (5 bases). CDR3 length: 15 amino acids. Germline CDR1 SGHAT, CDR2 FQNNGV. Trimming left V 5 bases short and J 0 bases short, with 11 bases between. CDR3 sequence: CASSPRTFSGNTIYF. The DNA of the CDR3 is TGTGCCAGCAGCCCCCGGACATTCTCTGGAAACACCATATATTTT. Combining the CDR3 with reference TRBV11-2 and TRBJ1-3 gives the whole variable domain EAGVAQSPRYKIIEKRQSVAFWCNPISGHATLYWYQQILGQGPKLLIQFQNNGVVDDSQLPKDRFSAERLKGVDSTLKIQPAKLEDSAVYLCASSPRTFSGNTIYFGEGSWLTVV.

V is TRBV6-1 and J is TRBJ1-5, with 11 bases aligning to TRBD1. J lost 5 bases, V lost 2 bases, and 14 bases had no gene match. CDR3 length equals 19 residues. Looked up from germline, CDR1 is MNHNS and CDR2 is SASEGT. In nucleotides, the CDR3 is TGTGCCAGCAGTGAACTCTGGACAGGGGGCGAGATGGGGGATCAGCCCCAGCATTTT. It is translated as CASSELWTGGEMGDQPQHF.

This clone was picked up a small number of times. This rearrangement joins TRBV7-8 to TRBJ1-2; 12 bases are shared with TRBD1. The length of the CDR3 is 17 residues. Losses at the gene ends were 5 bases for V and 0 bases for J; bases not matched to a gene: 7. The V gene's germline CDR1 is SGHVS and CDR2 FQNEAQ. CDR3 sequence reads: CASSQGQGAGANYGYTF. CDR3 DNA sequence: TGTGCCAGCAGCCAGGGACAGGGGGCTGGAGCTAACTATGGCTACACCTTC. The variable domain in full, with the rest retrieved from reference TRBV7-8 and TRBJ1-2, is GAGVSQSPRYKVAKRGQDVALRCDPISGHVSLFWYQQALGQGPEFLTYFQNEAQLDKSGLPSDRFFAERPEGSVSTLKIQRTQQEDSAVYLCASSQGQGAGANYGYTFGSGTRLTVV.

The chain recombines TRBV12-3 or TRBV12-4 with TRBJ1-5; no reliable D call. Trimming shortened V by 5 bases and J by 4 bases, and 6 bases separated the two germline ends. The CDR3 loop spans 12 amino acids. The CDR3 reads CASSPANQPQHF. The CDR3 DNA sequence: TGTGCCAGCAGTCCCGCGAATCAGCCCCAGCATTTT.

This clone was seen a handful of times. The chain employs TRBV7-2 and TRBJ1-3, with TRBD1 matching over 10 bases. CDR1 and CDR2 (germline): SGHTA, FQGNSA. After removal of 5 bases from V and 1 base from J, the junction contained 8 bases not matched to a gene. This CDR3 has 17 amino acids. This CDR3 is CASSRRDRGPSGNTIYF. The CDR3 region has the DNA TGTGCCAGCAGCAGAAGGGACAGGGGCCCGTCTGGAAACACCATATATTTT.

The rearrangement joins TRBV18 to TRBJ2-1, with D possibly matching TRBD2 (6 bases). This CDR3 comprises 15 residues. Per germline, CDR1 KGHSH and CDR2 LQKENI. Trimming shortened V by 2 bases and J by 4 bases, and 12 bases separated the two germline ends. The chain's CDR3 is CASSPRGLAYNEQFF. The CDR3, as DNA: TGTGCCAGCTCACCAAGGGGTCTAGCGTACAATGAGCAGTTCTTC.

This rearrangement joins TRBV5-6 to TRBJ1-6; TRBD1 aligns across 8 bases. Germline V lookup: CDR1 SGHDT, CDR2 YYEEEE. This CDR3 is built from 17 residues. V was clipped by 0 bases and J by 8 bases; unmatched bases: 10. The CDR3 loop is CASSLDRGALVDSPLHF. Written as DNA, the CDR3 is TGTGCCAGCAGCTTGGACAGGGGGGCCTTGGTAGATTCACCCCTCCACTTT.

The chain has TRBV2 and TRBJ1-3; 10 nucleotides agree with TRBD1. V was clipped by 6 bases and J by 1 base; unmatched bases: 9. Germline-derived CDR1 and CDR2 are SNHLY and FYNNEI. The CDR3 loop spans 17 amino acids. The CDR3 here is CASSPTGGPRSGNTIYF. The CDR3 nucleotides read TGTGCCAGCAGCCCGACAGGGGGCCCCCGATCTGGAAACACCATATATTTT.

V and J are TRBV15 and TRBJ2-2; 13 bases fit TRBD2. Per germline, CDR1 LNHNV and CDR2 YYDKDF (reference sequence). J gave up 7 bases and V 0 bases, and 2 bases lay outside the gene matches. CDR3 size: 16 residues. The CDR3 DNA reads TGTGCCACCAGCAGAGAACTAGCGGGGGGGCTCGGGGAGCTGTTTTTT. This codes for CATSRELAGGLGELFF.

The rearrangement joins TRBV28 to TRBJ1-2; 7 bases map to TRBD1. Trimming took 5 bases from V and 4 from J; bases not matched to a gene: 4. CDR1 is MDHEN and CDR2 is SYDVKM in the germline V gene. This CDR3 contains 13 residues. The CDR3 is CASSPGQTYGYTF. CDR3 nucleotide sequence: TGTGCCAGCAGTCCGGGACAGACCTATGGCTACACCTTC.

The J gene is TRBJ1-2, the V gene TRBV28; 11 nucleotides line up with TRBD1. The CDR3 length is 15 residues. Losses at the gene ends were 6 bases for V and 5 bases for J; bases not matched to a gene: 8. CDR1 and CDR2 (germline): MDHEN, SYDVKM. In DNA form, the CDR3 reads TGTGCCAGCAGGACCCGGACAGGGGGCCAATATGGCTACACCTTC. Its translation is CASRTRTGGQYGYTF.

V usage is TRBV5-6 and J usage is TRBJ1-2; 7 nucleotides match TRBD1. Germline CDR1 reads SGHDT; CDR2 reads YYEEEE. This CDR3 region has 14 residues. J was trimmed by 4 bases and V by 6 bases; bases with no gene match: 9. DNA of the CDR3: TGTGCCAGCAAACAGGGGAGCCTCAGCTATGGCTACACCTTC. This translates into CASKQGSLSYGYTF.

This clone has a handful of counts. The CDR3: CASSQGQRVLPYEQYF. CDR3 DNA: TGTGCCAGCAGCCAAGGACAGCGGGTACTCCCCTACGAGCAGTACTTC. The chain links TRBV3-1 (or the pseudogene TRBV3-2) to TRBJ2-7, with a tentative D call TRBD2 (6 bases). Trimming stripped 1 base from V and 2 bases from J, with 15 bases between. Per the germline V gene, CDR1 is LGHDT and CDR2 is YNNKEL (reference sequence). The CDR3 length is 16 residues.

The chain has TRBV5-6 and TRBJ2-2, with 12 bases matching TRBD2. Trimming at V came to 2 bases and at J to 5 bases, leaving 10 bases not matched to a gene. CDR1 is SGHDT, CDR2 YYEEEE, per germline. The CDR3 consists of 18 residues. The CDR3: CASSLPLLAGGATGELFF. In nucleotides, the CDR3 is TGTGCCAGCAGCTTACCCCTACTAGCGGGAGGCGCGACCGGGGAGCTGTTTTTT. The complete variable domain, with remaining parts taken from reference TRBV5-6 and TRBJ2-2, reads DAGVTQSPTHLIKTRGQQVTLRCSPKSGHDTVSWYQQALGQGPQFIFQYYEEEERQRGNFPDRFSGHQFPNYSSELNVNALLLGDSALYLCASSLPLLAGGATGELFFGEGSRLTVL.

In this sample, this clone turned up once. This chain links TRBV3-1 (or the pseudogene TRBV3-2) with TRBJ1-1; a weak D match, TRBD1 (6 bases). Trimming took off 1 base at V and 2 bases at J, with 11 bases between the two ends. The germline gives CDR1 LGHDT, CDR2 YNNKEL (reference sequence). This CDR3 region has 15 residues. CDR3 loop: CASSQGWGGNTEAFF. The CDR3 coding sequence is TGTGCCAGCAGCCAAGGATGGGGGGGCAACACTGAAGCTTTCTTT.

This chain joins TRBV19 and TRBJ2-1, with 8 positions matching TRBD2. There are 17 residues in the CDR3. After removal of 3 bases from V and 5 bases from J, the junction contained 12 bases not matched to a gene. Per germline, CDR1 LNHDA and CDR2 SQIVND (reference sequence). CDR3 coding DNA: TGTGCCAGTAGTATGGGTTGGCAACGGGAGGGTGACAATGAGCAGTTCTTC. Translation gives CASSMGWQREGDNEQFF.

The chain combines TRBV4-3 with TRBJ2-3; possible D gene TRBD2, 6 bases. The germline gives CDR1 LGHNA, CDR2 YSLEER. The CDR3 loop spans 14 amino acids. The V and J ends lost 7 bases and 3 bases respectively, with 14 bases between them. Written as DNA, the CDR3 is TGCGCCAGCAAGGAGGGTAGGGCGACAGATACGCAGTATTTT. This translates into CASKEGRATDTQYF.